The 11 T cell receptor beta chains in this list originate from one sample, sequenced in a study of blood T cell repertoires in COVID-19. The table came from immunoSEQ multiplex PCR; TCRdb's copy has only in-frame clones and leaves some out. The sample lists around 200,000 clones, about 87% seen once, with approximately 2.7% in the top ten. The sequencing sample was made of PBMCs or T cells enriched from blood (not recorded which). These receptors originate from a woman in her twenties or thirties who had recovered from COVID-19.

The genes are TRBV24-1 and TRBJ1-5, with a weak D call TRBD1 (5 bases). This CDR3 region has 16 residues. Trimming cost V 1 base and J 3 bases, with 12 bases left between them. The V gene's germline CDR1 is KGHDR and CDR2 SFDVKD. The CDR3 nucleotides are TGTGCCACCAGTGATTTAGGAGGGGACCTCAATCAGCCCCAGCATTTT. It codes for CATSDLGGDLNQPQHF.

This rearrangement joins TRBV6-5 to TRBJ2-4, with 9 nucleotides matching TRBD2. Germline CDR1 is MNHEY and CDR2 is SVGAGI. Trimming removed 8 bases from V and 6 bases from J; junction bases left unmatched: 11. This CDR3 is built from 15 residues. The CDR3 loop reads CASEDWRGGVNIQYF. In DNA form, the CDR3 reads TGTGCCAGCGAGGATTGGCGGGGGGGAGTAAACATTCAGTACTTC.

The CDR3 nucleotides read TGTGCCAGCAGCTTTCAGGGGAACGGGGAGCTGTTTTTT. Translation: CASSFQGNGELFF. This sequence joins TRBV7-2 and TRBJ2-2; a weak D match, TRBD1 (6 bases). V lost 3 bases, J lost 7 bases, and 9 bases lay in between. Germline V gene lookup returns CDR1 SGHTA and CDR2 FQGNSA. The CDR3 has 13 residues.

CDR3 in DNA: TGCGCCAGCAGCCAAGCAGGGACTAGCACAGATACGCAGTATTTT. Protein sequence: CASSQAGTSTDTQYF. This rearrangement joins TRBV4-3 to TRBJ2-3; D might be TRBD2 (6 bases). V shed 1 base and J shed 0 bases, with 8 bases lying between them. The germline V gene encodes CDR1 LGHNA and CDR2 YSLEER. The length of the CDR3 is 15 residues.

The chain carries TRBV19 and TRBJ2-1; 7 nucleotides agree with TRBD2. Losses at the gene ends were 5 bases for V and 4 bases for J; bases not matched to a gene: 8. The germline V gene encodes CDR1 LNHDA and CDR2 SQIVND (reference sequence). This CDR3 region has 15 residues. As DNA, the CDR3 is TGTGCCAGTAGTCCCCGGGGAGGGATTTACAATGAGCAGTTCTTC. Encoded protein: CASSPRGGIYNEQFF. Full variable domain (missing parts from reference TRBV19 and TRBJ2-1): DGGITQSPKYLFRKEGQNVTLSCEQNLNHDAMYWYRQDPGQGLRLIYYSQIVNDFQKGDIAEGYSVSREKKESFPLTVTSAQKNPTAFYLCASSPRGGIYNEQFFGPGTRLTVL.

About this clone itself: A junction end diverges from the germline sequence, so it may reflect a read error. The V gene is TRBV5-8, the J gene TRBJ2-2; TRBD2 matches 9 bases. The CDR3 extends over 15 amino acids. Germline CDR1 and CDR2: SGHTS and YDEGEE. The DNA for the CDR3 is TGTGCCAGCAGCCTAGCGGGGCGAGGAACCGGGGAGCTGCTTTTT. Amino acid sequence: CASSLAGRGTGELLF. The variable domain in full, with the rest retrieved from reference TRBV5-8 and TRBJ2-2, is EAGVTQSPTHLIKTRGQQATLRCSPISGHTSVYWYQQALGLGLQFLLWYDEGEERNRGNFPPRFSGRQFPNYSSELNVNALELEDSALYLCASSLAGRGTGELLFGEGSRLTVL.

This clone has a handful of counts. The chain uses TRBV6-2 or TRBV6-3 and TRBJ2-1; TRBD2 aligns across 12 bases. CDR3 size: 15 residues. Germline trimming cut 5 bases from V and 3 bases from J; bases unmatched to any gene: 2. CDR1 is MNHEY, CDR2 SVGEGT, per germline. The CDR3 here is CASSTGLAGYNEQFF. The DNA for the CDR3 is TGTGCCAGCAGTACGGGACTAGCGGGCTACAATGAGCAGTTCTTC.

This clone has more than one count but fewer than ten. CDR3 nucleotides: TGTGCCAGCAGCGTACAGGGGGCTCTCGCTGGAAACACCATATATTTT. Translation: CASSVQGALAGNTIYF. The rearrangement links TRBV7-8 to TRBJ1-3, with 9 bases matching TRBD1. The CDR3 runs to 16 residues. Germline-derived CDR1 and CDR2 are SGHVS and FQNEAQ. J lost 2 bases, V lost 5 bases, and 7 bases had no gene match.

On this clone: This sample also contains other DNA sequences that code for the same CDR3. The chain uses TRBV6-5 and TRBJ1-1; D is ambiguous. The CDR3 extends over 13 amino acids. Germline V gene sequence: CDR1 MNHEY, CDR2 SVGAGI. Trimming pared 5 bases from V and 1 base from J, leaving 8 bases between. The DNA of the CDR3 is TGTGCCAGCAGTCTTAGTCCGAACACTGAAGCTTTCTTT. Amino acids: CASSLSPNTEAFF.

The chain recombines TRBV19 with TRBJ2-5; weak D call: TRBD1 (6 bases). Deletions cut 4 bases from V and 7 bases from J, with 13 bases between. This CDR3 has 13 amino acids. Germline CDR1 and CDR2: LNHDA and SQIVND (reference sequence). The CDR3 DNA sequence: TGTGCCAGTAGTACCGGACAGTTTGGGACCCAGTACTTC. Translating gives CASSTGQFGTQYF.

The table lists this clone with a few counts. The chain has TRBV27 and TRBJ1-2, with 7 nucleotides matching TRBD1. Germline V gene data show CDR1 as MNHEY and CDR2 as SMNVEV (reference sequence). V lost 0 bases and J lost 4; bases outside the gene matches: 5. The CDR3 runs 15 residues. CDR3 sequence: CASSLSTGSSYGYTF. The CDR3 DNA reads as TGTGCCAGCAGTTTATCGACAGGGTCAAGCTATGGCTACACCTTC.